This TCR beta chain was sequenced during a study of blood T cell repertoires in COVID-19. In the study overall: Acute and convalescent COVID-19 specimens originated in the United States, Italy and Spain.

The CDR3 length is 15 residues. The V gene's germline CDR1 is SGHTA and CDR2 FQGTGA. V lost 1 base and J lost 1; bases outside the gene matches: 3. Methods used by the authors: Scientists estimated how many nucleated cells there were by amplifying reference gene primers. Here immunoSEQ multiplex PCR was the method, and the copy in TCRdb shows in-frame clones only, minus some. V and J calls and clone size come straight from that table; D and trimming were deduced from the DNA. Of some 350,000 clones listed, around 86% are singletons. The TCR originated in a human donor in a cohort sampled during active COVID-19. The sequenced sample was peripheral blood. The gene calls are TRBV7-3 and TRBJ1-1; 7 nucleotides line up with TRBD1. The CDR3 spells CASSLSTGANTEAFF. DNA for the CDR3: TGTGCCAGCAGCTTAAGCACAGGGGCGAACACTGAAGCTTTCTTT.